The 21 T cell receptor beta chains presented below share a single source sample, sequenced in a study of response to subunit inactivated influenza vaccine. TCRdb passed the RT-PCR reads through MiXCR, listing each CDR3 protein once. The table has about 570,000 distinct CDR3 sequences, around 10% seen once. These data were also filed under a second study, of T cells expressing NK-cell markers. According to that study: Template switching by 5'RACE with UMIs generated the TCR beta cDNA.

The sequencing here drew on PBMCs from blood, taken on the day of vaccination. Receptor source: a man in his fifties who received an inactivated influenza vaccine.

This rearrangement joins TRBV19 to TRBJ1-5; D is ambiguous. The CDR3 spans 14 residues. CDR1 and CDR2 from the germline V gene are LNHDA and SQIVND (reference sequence). Trimming took 0 bases from V and 5 from J, leaving 8 bases between them. Here the CDR3 reads CASSIEARDQPQHF. CDR3 nucleotides: TGTGCCAGTAGTATAGAAGCCCGGGATCAGCCCCAGCATTTT.

The chain carries TRBV11-2 and TRBJ2-2; D is perhaps TRBD1 (6 bases). Trimming removed 0 bases from V and 5 bases from J, with 13 bases in between. This CDR3 region has 16 residues. Germline CDR1 reads SGHAT; CDR2 reads FQNNGV. CDR3 in DNA: TGTGCCAGCAGCTTAGAAGGCAGGGGAAGGACCGGGGAGCTGTTTTTT. It encodes CASSLEGRGRTGELFF.

Only a few counts were recorded for this clonotype. This rearrangement joins TRBV29-1 to TRBJ1-3, with D perhaps matching TRBD1 (5 bases). Trimming took 4 bases from V and 2 from J, leaving 12 bases between them. There are 14 residues in the CDR3. The germline V gene has CDR1 SQVTM and CDR2 ANQGSEA. The CDR3 nucleotides read TGCAGCGTTGCGTCAGGGTGGACTGGAAACACCATATATTTT. It is translated as CSVASGWTGNTIYF. Full variable domain (rest looked up from reference TRBV29-1 and TRBJ1-3): SAVISQKPSRDICQRGTSLTIQCQVDSQVTMMFWYRQQPGQSLTLIATANQGSEATYESGFVIDKFPISRPNLTFSTLTVSNMSPEDSSIYLCSVASGWTGNTIYFGEGSWLTVV.

The V call is TRBV27, the J call TRBJ2-5; 9 bases are a match to TRBD2. The CDR3 totals 13 residues. Germline lookup yields CDR1 MNHEY and CDR2 SMNVEV (reference sequence). V lost 9 bases to trimming and J lost 3 bases; unmatched junction nucleotides: 5. The CDR3 loop is CASPLAGEETQYF. DNA for the CDR3: TGTGCCAGTCCTTTAGCGGGGGAAGAGACCCAGTACTTC.

This clonotype was recorded a few times. This chain connects TRBV29-1 to TRBJ2-1; 9 nucleotides agree with TRBD2. This CDR3 spans 14 amino acids. CDR1 and CDR2 from the germline V gene are SQVTM and ANQGSEA. V lost 1 base to trimming and J lost 6 bases; unmatched junction nucleotides: 4. CDR3 residues: CSVEVRGGLNEQFF. DNA for the CDR3: TGCAGCGTTGAAGTGCGGGGGGGCCTCAATGAGCAGTTCTTC.

This clonotype has at least ten counts. The rearrangement uses TRBV5-1 and TRBJ1-2; the D is unclear. Trimming removed 4 bases from V and 3 bases from J, with 13 bases in between. The CDR3 spans 14 residues. Per the germline V gene, CDR1 is SGHRS and CDR2 is YFSETQ. This chain's CDR3 is CASSPSPLDYGYTF. In DNA, the CDR3 is TGCGCCAGCAGCCCGAGCCCTCTCGACTATGGCTACACCTTC.

This clonotype was recorded many times. The chain links TRBV28 to TRBJ2-3, with D unresolved. Per the germline V gene, CDR1 is MDHEN and CDR2 is SYDVKM. CDR3 length: 17 residues. The germline V and J ends were trimmed by 7 bases and 1 base, with 21 bases remaining between them. The CDR3 region is CASMLKHRRKRTDTQYF. DNA of the CDR3: TGTGCCAGCATGCTCAAGCATAGGCGGAAACGCACAGATACGCAGTATTTT.

This sequence joins TRBV29-1 and TRBJ2-3; the D is unclear. Per germline, CDR1 SQVTM and CDR2 ANQGSEA. V lost 0 bases and J lost 6, with 7 bases in between. There are 12 residues in the CDR3. CDR3 bases: TGCAGCGTTGAAGACCAGTGGGATACGCAGTATTTT. Translation: CSVEDQWDTQYF.

This clonotype was observed many times. V and J are TRBV20-1 and TRBJ1-2, with unresolved D. Trimming cost V 4 bases and J 4 bases, with 19 bases left between them. From germline, CDR1 is DFQATT and CDR2 SNEGSKA (reference sequence). CDR3 length: 15 residues. The CDR3, as DNA: TGCAGTGCTAAAGCGTTGAGTCGGACGGCCTATGGCTACACCTTC. It translates to CSAKALSRTAYGYTF.

V usage is TRBV6-2 or TRBV6-3 and J usage is TRBJ2-3, with 9 nucleotides matching TRBD1. The CDR3 loop spans 14 amino acids. Germline trimming cut 5 bases from V and 5 bases from J; bases unmatched to any gene: 5. Per the germline V gene, CDR1 is MNHEY and CDR2 is SVGEGT. The CDR3 spells CASSLQGAVDTQYF. DNA of the CDR3: TGTGCCAGCAGTCTACAGGGGGCGGTAGATACGCAGTATTTT.

This clonotype was found a few times. The chain links TRBV7-6 to TRBJ2-1; 7 nucleotides match TRBD2. J was trimmed by 7 bases and V by 5 bases; bases with no gene match: 11. The CDR3 totals 15 residues. CDR1 is SGHVS, CDR2 FNYEAQ, per germline. The chain's CDR3 is CASSQSRGGGNEQFF. For the CDR3, the DNA is TGTGCCAGCAGCCAGTCCCGGGGCGGGGGTAATGAGCAGTTCTTC.

The rearrangement uses TRBV7-3 and TRBJ2-3; TRBD2 matches 10 bases. V was pared by 0 bases and J by 4 bases, with 4 bases of the junction left unmatched. The CDR3 consists of 16 residues. Germline CDR1 is SGHTA and CDR2 is FQGTGA. This chain's CDR3 is CASSLTAGGGSDTQYF. For the CDR3, the DNA is TGTGCCAGCAGCTTAACAGCGGGAGGGGGGTCAGATACGCAGTATTTT. The full variable domain, in which reference TRBV7-3 and TRBJ2-3 provide the parts outside the CDR3, is GAGVSQTPSNKVTEKGKYVELRCDPISGHTALYWYRQSLGQGPEFLIYFQGTGAADDSGLPNDRFFAVRPEGSVSTLKIQRTERGDSAVYLCASSLTAGGGSDTQYFGPGTRLTVL.

This clonotype was observed at least ten times. The CDR3 DNA is TGCAGTTCCTATTCGAGAGGGGAGGGGGCAGATACGCAGTATTTT. It translates to CSSYSRGEGADTQYF. This chain links TRBV20-1 with TRBJ2-3, with D tentatively TRBD2 (7 bases). Germline V gene lookup returns CDR1 DFQATT and CDR2 SNEGSKA (reference sequence). The CDR3 sequence is 15 residues long. Trimming took off 8 bases at V and 4 bases at J, with 22 bases between the two ends.

The chain links TRBV3-1 to TRBJ2-5; D is ambiguous. CDR1 and CDR2 from the germline V gene are LGHDT and YNNKEL (reference sequence). The CDR3 has 18 residues. V was clipped by 0 bases and J by 4 bases, with 21 bases between them. DNA for the CDR3: TGTGCCAGCAGCCAAGATAGTCTACTGGGCCCGAACAGAGAGACCCAGTACTTC. Protein sequence: CASSQDSLLGPNRETQYF.

This clonotype appeared a few times. J is TRBJ1-5 and V is TRBV5-1; D might be TRBD1 (5 bases). The CDR3 length is 14 residues. V was pared by 0 bases and J by 6 bases, with 10 bases between. Germline CDR1 reads SGHRS; CDR2 reads YFSETQ. CDR3 coding DNA: TGCGCCAGCAGCTTGGAGGGACTGGCTCAGCCCCAGCATTTT. Translation gives CASSLEGLAQPQHF.

This clonotype was recorded at least ten times. The chain is built from TRBV12-3 or TRBV12-4 and TRBJ2-1, with D perhaps matching TRBD2 (5 bases). V was cut by 7 bases and J by 6 bases, with 16 bases left in between. The CDR3 sequence is 14 residues long. The CDR3 sequence is CASTNQGGGNEQFF. The CDR3 DNA reads TGTGCCAGCACCAACCAAGGCGGAGGCAATGAGCAGTTCTTC.

V is TRBV7-2 and J is TRBJ1-5, with 7 positions matching TRBD1. This CDR3 spans 17 amino acids. CDR1 is SGHTA, CDR2 FQGNSA, per germline. The trim removed 1 base at V and 3 bases at J, leaving 9 bases unmatched. The chain's CDR3 is CASSLVGQGGFNQPQHF. The CDR3 bases are TGTGCCAGCAGCTTAGTAGGCCAGGGGGGTTTCAATCAGCCCCAGCATTTT.

The sample holds a few counts of this clonotype. V and J are TRBV12-3 or TRBV12-4 and TRBJ2-7, with TRBD2 matching 16 bases. CDR3 size: 18 residues. V dropped 4 bases and J dropped 3; count of bases not matched to a gene: 9. The CDR3 nucleotides are TGTGCCAGCAGTTGGGGGACTAGCGGGAGGGAGAAACTCTACGAGCAGTACTTC. Translating it yields CASSWGTSGREKLYEQYF.

The table lists this clonotype with a few counts. V usage is TRBV5-1 and J usage is TRBJ2-7; D possibly corresponds to TRBD1 (5 bases). CDR1 SGHRS and CDR2 YFSETQ come from the germline V gene. This CDR3 region has 15 residues. V was pared by 1 base and J by 2 bases, with 13 bases between. CDR3 sequence reads: CASSLSTGRAYEQYF. CDR3 nucleotide sequence: TGCGCCAGCAGCTTGAGTACAGGTAGAGCCTACGAGCAGTACTTC.

A note on this clonotype: This could be a read error, since a much larger clone is one nucleotide away. The chain is built from TRBV2 and TRBJ2-7, with D unresolved. Per the germline V gene, CDR1 is SNHLY and CDR2 is FYNNEI. The CDR3 runs to 13 residues. Trimming shortened V by 3 bases and J by 3 bases, and 9 bases separated the two germline ends. The CDR3 nucleotides read TGTGCCAGCAGTGATAGGAAAGACTACGAGCAGTACTTC. Translating gives CASSDRKDYEQYF.

This clonotype was counted between two and nine times. The V gene is TRBV7-9, the J gene TRBJ2-1, with D possibly matching TRBD1 (6 bases). The length of the CDR3 is 12 residues. The V end was cut by 5 bases, the J end by 10 bases, with 12 bases between. CDR1 is SEHNR, CDR2 FQNEAQ, per germline (reference sequence). The chain's CDR3 is CASSGSGTEQFF. DNA for the CDR3: TGTGCCAGCAGCGGGTCCGGGACAGAGCAGTTCTTC.